Included here is one T cell receptor beta chain sequence, with context. What it binds is not known. Libraries for TCR beta were made by quantitative 5'-RACE with molecular barcodes. TCRdb fed the 5' RACE reads into MiXCR, producing one record per CDR3 protein. The repertoire has hundreds of thousands of distinct CDR3 sequences, approximately 12% of them found once; the top ten carry less than 0.65%. This record belongs to a study of CD8 T cells in ankylosing spondylitis. The V and J ends lost 5 bases and 3 bases respectively, with 10 bases between them. The CDR3 is 13 amino acids. Germline CDR1 SQVTM, CDR2 ANQGSEA. Findings of the study overall: Reportedly, significant enrichment of disease-linked clones occurred in matched ankylosing spondylitis synovial fluid. Seemingly characteristic of ankylosing spondylitis blood was a TCR beta motif consisting of about 8 highly homologous variants.

Input material: blood, either unsorted or a sorted T cell fraction (not recorded which). The receptor's source is a male donor with ankylosing spondylitis. The chain recombines TRBV29-1 with TRBJ2-2; possible D gene TRBD1, 6 bases. The chain's CDR3 is CSVLTGYTGELFF. As DNA, the CDR3 is TGCAGCGTTTTAACAGGGTACACCGGGGAGCTGTTTTTT.